This T cell receptor beta chain was obtained from a study of CD8 T cells in ankylosing spondylitis. Study observations and caveats: In ankylosing spondylitis blood, a motif of about 8 highly homologous TCR beta variants appeared characteristic.

This clonotype was seen repeatedly, ten times or more. As yet, its antigen is unknown. TCRdb itself ran the 5' RACE reads through MiXCR, one entry per CDR3 protein. The repertoire holds some 700,000 distinct CDR3 sequences, with around 20% as singletons. V gave up 7 bases and J gave up 4 bases, with 22 bases separating them. In germline, CDR1 is SQVTM, CDR2 ANQGSEA. The CDR3 runs 15 residues. The chain uses TRBV29-1 and TRBJ1-2, with D perhaps matching TRBD1 (6 bases). Sequencing input: blood, either unsorted or a sorted T cell fraction (not recorded which). This TCR was recovered from a male donor with ankylosing spondylitis. The CDR3 DNA follows: TGCAGCGCCTCTAGGGTGTGGGACACCCGCTATGGCTACACCTTC. Amino acid sequence: CSASRVWDTRYGYTF.